The next 14 T cell receptor beta chains were all read from a single sample in a study of shared clonotypes between healthy human individuals. Using immunoSEQ multiplex PCR, the repertoire was profiled, and TCRdb retains in-frame clones only, with some absent. Among roughly 2 million clones listed, over 85% were seen once. Material for sequencing was naive CD4+ T cells sorted from blood. This sample's subset: CD45RA+ positively selected. All receptors come from a man between 18 and 35 years old in good health.

The chain couples TRBV19 to TRBJ2-7; D is ambiguous. V was pared by 4 bases and J by 1 base, with 11 bases between. CDR3 length: 14 residues. Germline V gives CDR1 LNHDA, CDR2 SQIVND (reference sequence). Written as DNA, the CDR3 is TGTGCCAGTAGTAGAGTTGGCATATCCTACGAGCAGTACTTC. Its protein product is CASSRVGISYEQYF.

The chain employs TRBV11-3 and TRBJ1-6, with D possibly TRBD1 on 5 matching bases. Per the germline V gene, CDR1 is SGHNT and CDR2 is YENEEA. The CDR3 runs to 18 residues. The V end lost 4 bases, the J end lost 6 bases, and 22 bases lay between the germline ends. This chain's CDR3 is CASSCEDQGLNGNSPLHF. CDR3 coding DNA: TGTGCCAGCAGCTGCGAAGACCAGGGACTTAACGGTAATTCACCCCTCCACTTT.

The gene calls are TRBV28 and TRBJ2-7; D gene uncertain. Trimming shortened V by 6 bases and J by 1 base, and 16 bases separated the two germline ends. Germline assignment: CDR1 MDHEN and CDR2 SYDVKM. The CDR3 loop spans 15 amino acids. Written as DNA, the CDR3 is TGTGCCAGCAGCTCTTCCGCAGAAGGATCCTACGAGCAGTACTTC. Protein product: CASSSSAEGSYEQYF.

The chain joins TRBV19 to TRBJ1-6; unclear D gene. The CDR3 contains 17 residues. Germline V gives CDR1 LNHDA, CDR2 SQIVND (reference sequence). Deletions cut 6 bases from V and 5 bases from J, with 20 bases between. This CDR3 reads CASRREDGRADNSPLHF. Written as DNA, the CDR3 is TGTGCCAGTAGAAGGGAGGATGGGAGAGCCGATAATTCACCCCTCCACTTT.

In DNA form, the CDR3 reads TGTGCCAGCAGTTACTCAGAACAGAGCAAAAACATTCAGTACTTC. Protein sequence: CASSYSEQSKNIQYF. The chain combines TRBV6-5 with TRBJ2-4, with D unclear. This CDR3 spans 15 amino acids. The V and J ends lost 0 bases and 3 bases respectively, with 9 bases between them. The germline gives CDR1 MNHEY, CDR2 SVGAGI.

The chain has TRBV10-3 and TRBJ1-2; perhaps TRBD1 as D (6 bases). With 2 bases removed from V and 2 bases from J, the gap between germline ends came to 15 bases. The CDR3 length is 16 residues. Per germline, CDR1 ENHRY and CDR2 SYGVKD. The CDR3 bases are TGTGCCATCAGTGAGCCCACAGGGTCGGAGAACTATGGCTACACCTTC. This gives the protein CAISEPTGSENYGYTF.

V usage is TRBV4-3 and J usage is TRBJ2-1, with D perhaps TRBD1 (5 bases). The germline V gene encodes CDR1 LGHNA and CDR2 YSLEER. The CDR3 runs to 18 residues. The ends were cut back, 0 bases at V and 8 bases at J, with 23 bases in the middle. The DNA of the CDR3 is TGCGCCAGCAGCCAAGACCCCCGGCCACTCAGGGCCGGCGATGAGCAGTTCTTC. It yields the protein CASSQDPRPLRAGDEQFF.

The chain has TRBV2 and TRBJ2-7, with D possibly being TRBD1 (6 bases). V lost 4 bases, J lost 3 bases, and 10 bases lay in between. The CDR3 loop spans 13 amino acids. CDR1 and CDR2 (germline): SNHLY, FYNNEI. The CDR3 bases are TGTGCCAGCAGTGGGGACACTTACTACGAGCAGTACTTC. This codes for CASSGDTYYEQYF.

This chain links TRBV9 with TRBJ1-6; unclear D gene. CDR1 is SGDLS and CDR2 is YYNGEE in the germline V gene. The CDR3 runs 16 residues. With 1 base removed from V and 2 bases from J, the gap between germline ends came to 10 bases. CDR3 residues: CASSVTKAPYNSPLHF. CDR3 bases: TGTGCCAGCAGCGTAACCAAGGCCCCCTATAATTCACCCCTCCACTTT. Drawing the rest from reference TRBV9 and TRBJ1-6, the complete variable domain is DSGVTQTPKHLITATGQRVTLRCSPRSGDLSVYWYQQSLDQGLQFLIQYYNGEERAKGNILERFSAQQFPDLHSELNLSSLELGDSALYFCASSVTKAPYNSPLHFGNGTRLTVT.

In DNA form, the CDR3 reads TGTGCCAGTTACAGGGTCATGGAGACCCAGTACTTC. Its protein is CASYRVMETQYF. The chain joins TRBV19 to TRBJ2-5, with D possibly TRBD1 on 6 matching bases. The germline gives CDR1 LNHDA, CDR2 SQIVND (reference sequence). V dropped 8 bases and J dropped 5 bases, with 12 bases sitting between them. There are 12 residues in the CDR3. Full variable domain (remainder filled in from reference TRBV19 and TRBJ2-5): DGGITQSPKYLFRKEGQNVTLSCEQNLNHDAMYWYRQDPGQGLRLIYYSQIVNDFQKGDIAEGYSVSREKKESFPLTVTSAQKNPTAFYLCASYRVMETQYFGPGTRLLVL.

The gene calls are TRBV6-1 and TRBJ2-5; 7 nucleotides agree with TRBD2. There are 15 residues in the CDR3. Germline assignment: CDR1 MNHNS and CDR2 SASEGT. Losses at the gene ends were 6 bases for V and 5 bases for J; bases not matched to a gene: 12. The CDR3: CASSVIGGSSETQYF. The CDR3 coding sequence is TGTGCCAGCAGCGTGATTGGCGGGAGCTCTGAGACCCAGTACTTC.

The chain has TRBV5-4 and TRBJ2-1; TRBD1 matches 9 bases. V was clipped by 6 bases and J by 4 bases; unmatched bases: 8. This CDR3 is 15 amino acids long. Germline CDR1 SGHNT, CDR2 YYREEE (reference sequence). The DNA of the CDR3 is TGTGCCAGCACCTTAGGGACAGGGCCATACAATGAGCAGTTCTTC. Its protein product is CASTLGTGPYNEQFF.

Comments on this clone: The junction does not match germline at one end; this may be a read error. The chain recombines TRBV7-7 with TRBJ1-2, with TRBD1 matching over 7 bases. Germline assignment: CDR1 SSHAT and CDR2 FNYEAQ (reference sequence). This CDR3 comprises 15 residues. The CDR3 loop is CASSSPTGTHYGYTF. CDR3 coding DNA: TGTGCTAGCAGCTCGCCGACAGGGACCCACTATGGCTACACCTTC.

J is TRBJ1-4 and V is TRBV5-1, with 9 bases that match TRBD1. V lost 7 bases and J lost 8; bases outside the gene matches: 9. The CDR3 is 14 residues long. Germline CDR1 SGHRS, CDR2 YFSETQ. As DNA, the CDR3 is TGCGCCAGCGGGTCCGGGACAGGGAGGGAAAAACTGTTTTTT. Translation gives CASGSGTGREKLFF.